This record looks at one T cell receptor beta chain sequence and its context. The sample originates from a study of cytomegalovirus exposure and HLA in healthy donors. PCR primers comprised 60 Vbeta and 13 Jbeta primers. The protocol was immunoSEQ multiplex PCR, while the TCRdb copy is restricted to in-frame clones and leaves out a portion. Altogether 200,000 to 250,000 clones are present, over 60% being singletons, with the ten largest covering 0.63%. Germline V gives CDR1 MNHEY, CDR2 SMNVEV (reference sequence). The CDR3 is 15 residues long. The V segment lost 3 bases and the J segment 5 bases; nucleotides outside the gene matches: 6.

This chain connects TRBV27 to TRBJ1-1, with TRBD1 matching over 10 bases. The TCR originated in a man aged 18 to 29 in good health and CMV-seronegative. What was sequenced was PBMCs. CDR3 sequence: CASSFQTGGLTEAFF. DNA of the CDR3: TGTGCCAGCAGTTTTCAGACAGGGGGCTTGACTGAAGCTTTCTTT.